A single sample is the source of the 12 T cell receptor beta chains below, sequenced in a study of regulatory T cells in long-lasting Graves disease. To make TCR beta libraries, researchers used iRepertoire HTBI primers and Arm-PCR of CDR3 regions. TCRdb independently ran MiXCR on the multiplex PCR reads; one entry per CDR3 protein. Among under 500,000 distinct CDR3 sequences, less than 25% were seen once, and the ten largest hold over 7.5%. Sample time point: persistent/refractory GD, antithyroid drugs over 5 years with positive TRAb. RNA extracted from PBMCs served as the sequencing template. The sequences come from peripheral blood mononuclear cells (PBMCs), collected when the disease was refractory, from a patient treated with antithyroid drugs. Receptors were obtained from a female donor with Graves disease.

This clonotype was observed at least ten times. The chain combines TRBV7-2 with TRBJ1-2; D is undetermined. The germline CDR1 and CDR2 sequences are SGHTA and FQGNSA. There are 14 residues in the CDR3. V was trimmed by 5 bases and J by 4 bases, leaving 14 bases between them. CDR3 loop: CASSPDPLFYGYTF. CDR3 DNA sequence: TGTGCCAGCAGCCCGGACCCCCTCTTCTATGGCTACACCTTC. Full variable domain (rest looked up from reference TRBV7-2 and TRBJ1-2): GAGVSQSPSNKVTEKGKDVELRCDPISGHTALYWYRQSLGQGLEFLIYFQGNSAPDKSGLPSDRFSAERTGGSVSTLTIQRTQQEDSAVYLCASSPDPLFYGYTFGSGTRLTVV.

The V gene is TRBV7-2, the J gene TRBJ2-2, with D perhaps matching TRBD1 (6 bases). The V end was cut by 4 bases, the J end by 4 bases, with 16 bases between. The CDR3 runs 16 residues. Germline V CDR1 and CDR2: SGHTA, FQGNSA. CDR3 sequence (DNA): TGTGCCAGCAGCTGGGGGTGGGGACACTCCACCGGGGAGCTGTTTTTT. Amino acids: CASSWGWGHSTGELFF.

This clonotype was detected ten times or more. The V gene is TRBV24-1, the J gene TRBJ2-5; D possibly uses TRBD1 or TRBD2 (5 bases each). The germline V gene has CDR1 KGHDR and CDR2 SFDVKD. There are 15 residues in the CDR3. Between the trimmed V and J ends, which lost 3 bases and 4 bases, there was a span of 14 bases. The CDR3 DNA reads as TGTGCCACCAGTGATGACCCGGGGCTTGGAGAGACCCAGTACTTC. Protein product: CATSDDPGLGETQYF.

This clonotype was counted ten times or more. The chain combines TRBV28 with TRBJ2-7, with 10 nucleotides matching TRBD2. The CDR3 totals 20 residues. J was trimmed by 4 bases and V by 2 bases; bases with no gene match: 20. Germline CDR1 MDHEN, CDR2 SYDVKM. The CDR3 sequence is CASSLPLPSSGSLIRYEQYF. The CDR3 nucleotides read TGTGCCAGCAGTTTACCCCTCCCTTCTAGCGGGAGCCTCATCCGTTACGAGCAGTACTTC.

This clonotype was counted ten times or more. This rearrangement joins TRBV20-1 to TRBJ2-5; 10 bases are a match to TRBD2. Germline CDR1 and CDR2: DFQATT and SNEGSKA (reference sequence). The CDR3 runs 16 residues. V dropped 5 bases and J dropped 3; count of bases not matched to a gene: 12. CDR3 region: CSALRRRLAGKETQYF. In DNA form, the CDR3 reads TGCAGTGCTCTCCGACGACGACTAGCGGGTAAAGAGACCCAGTACTTC.

This clonotype was counted only a few times. The chain joins TRBV10-3 to TRBJ2-2; D tentatively reads TRBD1 or TRBD2 (5 bases each). This CDR3 contains 12 residues. Germline CDR1 ENHRY, CDR2 SYGVKD. V lost 2 bases to trimming and J lost 7 bases, with 5 bases between them. CDR3 sequence (DNA): TGTGCCATCAGTGAGGGGGGCGGGGAGCTGTTTTTT. Translation gives CAISEGGGELFF.

There are a few counts of this clonotype. The chain has TRBV5-6 and TRBJ1-5, with D possibly matching TRBD1 (5 bases). The ends were cut back, 4 bases at V and 1 base at J, with 12 bases in the middle. CDR1 and CDR2 (germline): SGHDT, YYEEEE. CDR3 length equals 15 residues. The CDR3 loop reads CASSPMGGSNQPQHF. The CDR3 coding sequence is TGTGCCAGCAGCCCGATGGGGGGGAGCAATCAGCCCCAGCATTTT.

The table lists this clonotype with a few counts. The chain carries TRBV13 and TRBJ2-7; 9 bases agree with TRBD1. V gave up 5 bases and J gave up 3 bases; unmatched junction bases: 8. The CDR3 has 15 amino acids. Germline V gene lookup returns CDR1 PRHDT and CDR2 FYEKMQ (reference sequence). CDR3 in amino acids: CASSPKDRGFYEQYF. The CDR3 bases are TGTGCCAGCAGCCCCAAGGACAGGGGCTTCTACGAGCAGTACTTC. Complete variable domain (other parts from reference TRBV13 and TRBJ2-7): AAGVIQSPRHLIKEKRETATLKCYPIPRHDTVYWYQQGPGQDPQFLISFYEKMQSDKGSIPDRFSAQQFSDYHSELNMSSLELGDSALYFCASSPKDRGFYEQYFGPGTRLTVT.

The genes are TRBV6-1 and TRBJ2-2, with D unclear. The V gene's germline CDR1 is MNHNS and CDR2 SASEGT. Trimming removed 11 bases from V and 4 bases from J, with 11 bases in between. The CDR3 is 12 residues long. The CDR3 reads CASGWGTGELFF. The CDR3 bases are TGTGCCTCCGGATGGGGCACCGGGGAGCTGTTTTTT.

This clonotype showed up many times. The chain links TRBV28 to TRBJ1-5, with TRBD1 identical over 7 bases. The CDR3 runs 14 residues. Losses at the gene ends were 6 bases for V and 6 bases for J; bases not matched to a gene: 8. Germline CDR1 MDHEN, CDR2 SYDVKM. CDR3 sequence reads: CASRYDRATQPQHF. The CDR3 DNA sequence: TGTGCCAGCAGATACGACAGGGCTACTCAGCCCCAGCATTTT. The whole variable domain, remainder taken from reference TRBV28 and TRBJ1-5, is DVKVTQSSRYLVKRTGEKVFLECVQDMDHENMFWYRQDPGLGLRLIYFSYDVKMKEKGDIPEGYSVSREKKERFSLILESASTNQTSMYLCASRYDRATQPQHFGDGTRLSIL.

In its sample, this clonotype was seen a few times. The genes are TRBV5-1 and TRBJ2-7; 9 bases line up with TRBD2. With V trimmed by 2 bases and J by 5 bases, 17 bases remained unmatched. Germline CDR1 SGHRS, CDR2 YFSETQ. This CDR3 comprises 18 residues. The CDR3, as DNA: TGCGCCAGCAGCTTCAATATCGGCGGGAGGGCCGGAATCAACGAGCAGTACTTC. Encoded protein: CASSFNIGGRAGINEQYF.

There are many counts of this clonotype. The chain has TRBV27 and TRBJ2-7; D remains unclear. Trimming removed 0 bases from V and 5 bases from J, with 8 bases in between. The V gene's germline CDR1 is MNHEY and CDR2 SMNVEV (reference sequence). CDR3 length equals 13 residues. CDR3 nucleotide sequence: TGTGCCAGCAGTTTATCAGGGTACCACGAGCAGTACTTC. Translation gives CASSLSGYHEQYF.